The rows below give T cell receptor beta chains drawn from one sample of a study of cytomegalovirus exposure and HLA in healthy donors. This table comes from immunoSEQ multiplex PCR, and its TCRdb copy is limited to in-frame clones, with some not included. Of about 190,000 clones in the sample, about four fifths were seen once. Sequenced input: PBMCs. The receptor source for this set is a woman aged 50 to 60 in good health and CMV-seropositive. Both conserved end residues are part of each CDR3. A D gene is named only where the DNA matches it firmly. Not all rows give a size; the values are once, few, many and, for expanded clones, a class.

j_gene: TRBJ2-5
v_gene: TRBV9
abundance: .
d_gene: TRBD2
CDR3aa: CASSVEPSGAQETQYF
CDR3nt: TGTGCCAGCAGCGTAGAACCTAGCGGGGCCCAAGAGACCCAGTACTTC

j_gene: TRBJ1-2
v_gene: TRBV19
abundance: few
d_gene: .
CDR3aa: CASSGVTYGYTF
CDR3nt: TGTGCCAGTAGCGGGGTAACCTATGGCTACACCTTC

j_gene: TRBJ2-6
v_gene: TRBV5-1
abundance: .
d_gene: .
CDR3aa: CASSYLRGGGANVLTF
CDR3nt: TGCGCCAGCAGCTACCTCAGGGGCGGTGGGGCCAACGTCCTGACTTTC

j_gene: TRBJ1-2
v_gene: TRBV5-1
abundance: .
d_gene: TRBD1
CDR3aa: CASSSTISDRRSVF
CDR3nt: TGCGCCAGCAGCTCAACCATTTCGGACAGGCGCTCCGTCTTC

j_gene: TRBJ2-1
v_gene: TRBV5-1
abundance: .
d_gene: .
CDR3aa: CASSNPQGSARNEQFF
CDR3nt: TGCGCCAGCAGCAACCCCCAGGGGTCCGCTAGGAATGAGCAGTTCTTC

j_gene: TRBJ2-2
v_gene: TRBV7-3
abundance: .
d_gene: TRBD2
CDR3aa: CASSSGLAGIRGELFF
CDR3nt: TGTGCCAGCAGCTCGGGACTAGCGGGGATAAGAGGGGAGCTGTTTTTT

j_gene: TRBJ1-1
v_gene: TRBV5-1
abundance: .
d_gene: TRBD1
CDR3aa: CASSGGRTEAFF
CDR3nt: TGCGCCAGCTCAGGGGGAAGGACTGAAGCTTTCTTT

j_gene: TRBJ2-1
v_gene: TRBV29-1
abundance: .
d_gene: TRBD1
CDR3aa: CSVGGRKTGVMGNEQFF
CDR3nt: TGCAGCGTTGGAGGCCGGAAGACAGGGGTAATGGGGAATGAGCAGTTCTTC

j_gene: TRBJ2-5
v_gene: TRBV18
abundance: .
d_gene: .
CDR3aa: CASSDSLGETQYF
CDR3nt: TGTGCCAGCTCAGACAGCCTCGGGGAGACCCAGTACTTC

j_gene: TRBJ1-2
v_gene: TRBV7-9
abundance: .
d_gene: .
CDR3aa: CASSLGGYGYTF
CDR3nt: TGTGCCAGCAGCTTAGGAGGGTATGGCTACACCTTC

j_gene: TRBJ2-7
v_gene: TRBV15
abundance: .
d_gene: TRBD1
CDR3aa: CATSRDRTGNEQYF
CDR3nt: TGTGCCACCAGCAGAGATCGGACAGGGAACGAGCAGTACTTC

j_gene: TRBJ2-2
v_gene: TRBV5-1
abundance: .
d_gene: TRBD1
CDR3aa: CASSRLTGDTGELFF
CDR3nt: TGCGCCAGCAGCCGATTGACAGGGGACACCGGGGAGCTGTTTTTT

j_gene: TRBJ2-1
v_gene: TRBV7-2
abundance: .
d_gene: TRBD1
CDR3aa: CASSLALDRGPYNEQFF
CDR3nt: TGTGCCAGCAGCTTAGCGCTGGACAGGGGCCCCTACAATGAGCAGTTCTTC

j_gene: TRBJ2-3
v_gene: TRBV7-9
abundance: .
d_gene: TRBD2
CDR3aa: CASSTRGLADTQYF
CDR3nt: TGTGCCAGCAGCACCAGGGGACTAGCGGATACGCAGTATTTT

j_gene: TRBJ2-7
v_gene: TRBV25-1
abundance: .
d_gene: .
CDR3aa: CASRGATYEQYF
CDR3nt: TGTGCCAGCAGGGGGGCAACCTACGAGCAGTACTTC

j_gene: TRBJ2-5
v_gene: TRBV7-8
abundance: .
d_gene: .
CDR3aa: CASSRGTVQETQYF
CDR3nt: TGTGCCAGCAGCCGCGGGACAGTTCAAGAGACCCAGTACTTC

j_gene: TRBJ2-7
v_gene: TRBV6-5
abundance: .
d_gene: TRBD1
CDR3aa: CASSAPGTGGAEQYF
CDR3nt: TGTGCCAGCAGTGCCCCGGGGACAGGGGGTGCCGAGCAGTACTTC

j_gene: TRBJ1-2
v_gene: TRBV15
abundance: .
d_gene: TRBD1
CDR3aa: CATSRFGQGSAGYTF
CDR3nt: TGTGCCACCAGCAGATTTGGACAGGGGTCTGCTGGCTACACCTTC

j_gene: TRBJ2-2
v_gene: TRBV19
abundance: .
d_gene: TRBD2
CDR3aa: CASSKLAVGELFF
CDR3nt: TGTGCCAGTAGTAAACTAGCGGTCGGGGAGCTGTTTTTT

j_gene: TRBJ2-7
v_gene: TRBV7-7
abundance: .
d_gene: .
CDR3aa: CASSLSPTMEQYF
CDR3nt: TGTGCCAGCAGCTTATCGCCTACCATGGAGCAGTACTTC

j_gene: TRBJ2-7
v_gene: TRBV5-6
abundance: .
d_gene: .
CDR3aa: CASSLAWTGVRYF
CDR3nt: TGTGCCAGCAGCTTGGCCTGGACGGGGGTGCGGTACTTC

j_gene: TRBJ2-1
v_gene: TRBV6-5
abundance: .
d_gene: TRBD2
CDR3aa: CASSYSSSGGNEQFF
CDR3nt: TGTGCCAGCAGTTACTCGTCTAGCGGGGGGAATGAGCAGTTCTTC

j_gene: TRBJ1-5
v_gene: TRBV2
abundance: .
d_gene: TRBD1
CDR3aa: CASSDLDRSHQPQHF
CDR3nt: TGTGCCAGCAGTGACCTGGACAGGAGTCATCAGCCCCAGCATTTT

j_gene: TRBJ2-1
v_gene: TRBV7-7
abundance: .
d_gene: .
CDR3aa: CASSRDFSSYNEQFF
CDR3nt: TGTGCCAGCAGCCGGGACTTCAGCTCCTACAATGAGCAGTTCTTC

j_gene: TRBJ1-3
v_gene: TRBV7-8
abundance: .
d_gene: .
CDR3aa: CASSLAQGGNTIYF
CDR3nt: TGTGCCAGCAGCTTAGCCCAGGGGGGAAACACCATATATTTT

j_gene: TRBJ2-2
v_gene: TRBV5-1
abundance: .
d_gene: .
CDR3aa: CASSSLGPSNTGELFF
CDR3nt: TGCGCCAGCAGCTCCCTTGGCCCCTCGAACACCGGGGAGCTGTTTTTT

j_gene: TRBJ1-2
v_gene: TRBV9
abundance: .
d_gene: .
CDR3aa: CASSVDGQPTNYGYTF
CDR3nt: TGTGCCAGCAGCGTAGATGGACAGCCAACTAACTATGGCTACACCTTC

j_gene: TRBJ1-4
v_gene: TRBV7-2
abundance: few
d_gene: .
CDR3aa: CASSRQYEKLFF
CDR3nt: TGTGCCAGCAGCCGACAGTATGAAAAACTGTTTTTT

j_gene: TRBJ1-1
v_gene: TRBV6-5
abundance: .
d_gene: .
CDR3aa: CASSYSKGSTEAFF
CDR3nt: TGTGCCAGCAGTTACTCGAAAGGGAGCACTGAAGCTTTCTTT

j_gene: TRBJ1-1
v_gene: TRBV28
abundance: few
d_gene: .
CDR3aa: CASSPPGYTEAFF
CDR3nt: TGTGCCAGCTCCCCTCCAGGGTACACTGAAGCTTTCTTT

j_gene: TRBJ1-4
v_gene: TRBV19
abundance: .
d_gene: TRBD1
CDR3aa: CASSTGGLFEKLFF
CDR3nt: TGTGCCAGTAGCACAGGGGGCCTCTTTGAAAAACTGTTTTTT

j_gene: TRBJ2-3
v_gene: TRBV2
abundance: .
d_gene: TRBD2
CDR3aa: CATSLRAGGTDTQYF
CDR3nt: TGTGCCACCTCTTTACGCGCGGGGGGCACAGATACGCAGTATTTT

j_gene: TRBJ2-3
v_gene: TRBV7-7
abundance: .
d_gene: .
CDR3aa: CASSLKTGDTQYF
CDR3nt: TGTGCCAGCAGCTTAAAGACTGGGGATACGCAGTATTTT

j_gene: TRBJ2-2
v_gene: TRBV19
abundance: .
d_gene: .
CDR3aa: CASRNTGITGELFF
CDR3nt: TGTGCCAGTAGGAACACGGGTATCACCGGGGAGCTGTTTTTT

j_gene: TRBJ2-3
v_gene: TRBV19
abundance: .
d_gene: .
CDR3aa: CASSILGQTSSTDTQYF
CDR3nt: TGTGCCAGTAGTATACTGGGGCAGACAAGTAGCACAGATACGCAGTATTTT

j_gene: TRBJ1-2
v_gene: TRBV15
abundance: .
d_gene: .
CDR3aa: CATSRPSGGYGYTF
CDR3nt: TGTGCCACCAGCAGACCATCGGGGGGGTATGGCTACACCTTC

j_gene: TRBJ2-1
v_gene: TRBV5-6
abundance: .
d_gene: TRBD1
CDR3aa: CASSLGTENEQFF
CDR3nt: TGTGCCAGCAGCTTAGGGACAGAGAATGAGCAGTTCTTC

j_gene: TRBJ2-5
v_gene: TRBV5-1
abundance: .
d_gene: .
CDR3aa: CASSLSTETQYF
CDR3nt: TGCGCCAGCAGCTTGAGCACAGAGACCCAGTACTTC

j_gene: TRBJ1-6
v_gene: TRBV29-1
abundance: once
d_gene: .
CDR3aa: CSVSSSYNSPLHF
CDR3nt: TGCAGCGTATCGAGCTCCTATAATTCACCCCTCCACTTT

j_gene: TRBJ1-2
v_gene: TRBV18
abundance: .
d_gene: TRBD1
CDR3aa: CASSPERQGASYGYTF
CDR3nt: TGTGCCAGCTCACCTGAACGACAGGGGGCGAGCTACGGCTACACCTTC

j_gene: TRBJ1-6
v_gene: TRBV5-1
abundance: .
d_gene: .
CDR3aa: CASSLEQGENSPLHF
CDR3nt: TGCGCCAGCAGCTTGGAACAGGGCGAGAATTCACCCCTCCACTTT

j_gene: TRBJ2-5
v_gene: TRBV6-5
abundance: .
d_gene: TRBD2
CDR3aa: CASSTGRYGETQYF
CDR3nt: TGTGCCAGCAGTACCGGGAGGTACGGTGAGACCCAGTACTTC

j_gene: TRBJ2-1
v_gene: TRBV11-2
abundance: .
d_gene: TRBD1
CDR3aa: CASSLGGQGVTSHYNEQFF
CDR3nt: TGTGCCAGCAGCTTAGGGGGACAGGGTGTTACAAGTCATTACAATGAGCAGTTCTTC

j_gene: TRBJ2-1
v_gene: TRBV5-6
abundance: .
d_gene: TRBD2
CDR3aa: CASCTLAGFNEQFF
CDR3nt: TGTGCCAGCTGTACGCTAGCGGGGTTCAATGAGCAGTTCTTC

j_gene: TRBJ1-2
v_gene: TRBV6-5
abundance: .
d_gene: .
CDR3aa: CASSYSQAKSNYGYTF
CDR3nt: TGTGCCAGCAGTTACTCCCAAGCGAAGTCGAACTATGGCTACACCTTC

j_gene: TRBJ1-2
v_gene: TRBV19
abundance: .
d_gene: .
CDR3aa: CASWGGYGYTF
CDR3nt: TGTGCCAGCTGGGGGGGCTATGGCTACACCTTC

j_gene: TRBJ1-3
v_gene: TRBV15
abundance: .
d_gene: TRBD1
CDR3aa: CATSTSRDRGRLSGNTIYF
CDR3nt: TGTGCCACCAGCACGTCCCGGGACAGGGGACGCCTCTCTGGAAACACCATATATTTT

j_gene: TRBJ1-1
v_gene: TRBV11-2
abundance: .
d_gene: TRBD1
CDR3aa: CASSRWGRGIENTEAFF
CDR3nt: TGTGCCAGCAGCCGGTGGGGCAGGGGGATCGAGAACACTGAAGCTTTCTTT

j_gene: TRBJ1-3
v_gene: TRBV7-2
abundance: .
d_gene: .
CDR3aa: CASILMSSGNTIYF
CDR3nt: TGTGCCAGCATCCTAATGAGCTCTGGAAACACCATATATTTT

j_gene: TRBJ2-5
v_gene: TRBV15
abundance: .
d_gene: .
CDR3aa: CATSRGGGIQETQYF
CDR3nt: TGTGCCACCAGCAGGGGAGGGGGAATCCAAGAGACCCAGTACTTC

j_gene: TRBJ1-1
v_gene: TRBV5-8
abundance: .
d_gene: .
CDR3aa: CASSFQGWSEAFF
CDR3nt: TGTGCCAGCAGCTTTCAGGGGTGGTCTGAAGCTTTCTTT

j_gene: TRBJ2-7
v_gene: TRBV10-3
abundance: .
d_gene: .
CDR3aa: CAISETVVRRAGEQYF
CDR3nt: TGTGCCATCAGTGAGACCGTCGTACGGAGGGCGGGGGAGCAGTACTTC

j_gene: TRBJ2-7
v_gene: TRBV7-2
abundance: few
d_gene: TRBD2
CDR3aa: CASSPRTSTYEQYF
CDR3nt: TGTGCCAGCAGCCCACGGACTAGTACCTACGAGCAGTACTTC